The subject of this entry is one TCR beta chain. Profiled with immunoSEQ multiplex PCR; TCRdb holds only in-frame clones, not every one. Of fewer than 65,000 clones listed, about 94% are singletons. Trimming took off 3 bases at V and 3 bases at J, with 10 bases between the two ends. CDR1 and CDR2 (germline): MNHEY, SMNVEV (reference sequence). CDR3 length: 14 amino acids. The record originates from a study of OX40 agonist ivuxolimab in advanced cancers. The clonotype originates from an adult with an advanced solid tumor such as melanoma, head and neck, liver or kidney cancer. This chain uses TRBV27 with TRBJ2-3; weak D call: TRBD1 (6 bases). Sample: CD4+ or CD8+ T cells sorted from blood, taken in a trial of the OX40 agonist ivuxolimab. CDR3 amino acids: CASSFRTVTDTQYF. DNA for the CDR3: TGTGCCAGCAGTTTCCGGACAGTAACAGATACGCAGTATTTT.